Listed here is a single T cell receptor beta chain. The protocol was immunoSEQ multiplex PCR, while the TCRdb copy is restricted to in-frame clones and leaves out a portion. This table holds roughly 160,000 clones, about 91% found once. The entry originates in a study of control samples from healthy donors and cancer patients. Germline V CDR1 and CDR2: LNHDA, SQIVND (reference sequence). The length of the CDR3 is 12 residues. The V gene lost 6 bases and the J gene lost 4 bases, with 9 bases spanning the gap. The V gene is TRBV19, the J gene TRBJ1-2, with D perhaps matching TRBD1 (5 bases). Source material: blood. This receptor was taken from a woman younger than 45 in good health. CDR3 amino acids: CASRGLPYGYTF. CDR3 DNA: TGTGCCAGTAGGGGGCTTCCCTATGGCTACACCTTC. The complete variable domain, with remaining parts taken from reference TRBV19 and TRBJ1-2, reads DGGITQSPKYLFRKEGQNVTLSCEQNLNHDAMYWYRQDPGQGLRLIYYSQIVNDFQKGDIAEGYSVSREKKESFPLTVTSAQKNPTAFYLCASRGLPYGYTFGSGTRLTVV.